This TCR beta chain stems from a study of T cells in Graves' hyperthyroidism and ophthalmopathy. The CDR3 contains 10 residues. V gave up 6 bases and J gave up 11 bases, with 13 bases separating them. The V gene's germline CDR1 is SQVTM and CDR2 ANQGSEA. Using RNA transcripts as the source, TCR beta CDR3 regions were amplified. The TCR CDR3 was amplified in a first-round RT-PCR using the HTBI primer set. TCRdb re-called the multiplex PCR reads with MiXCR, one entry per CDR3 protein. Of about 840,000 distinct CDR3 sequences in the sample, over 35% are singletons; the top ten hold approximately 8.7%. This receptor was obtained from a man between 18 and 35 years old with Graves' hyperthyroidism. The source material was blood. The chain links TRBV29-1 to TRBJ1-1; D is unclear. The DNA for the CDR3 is TGCAGCGTCGAGAACAGTGTCGCTTTCTTT. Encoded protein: CSVENSVAFF.